The sequence of this T cell receptor (beta chain) was determined in a study of blood T cell repertoires in COVID-19. Background on the study: Sample material is recorded as cDNA or gDNA derived from T cells, B-cell-depleted T cells, or PBMCs.

Original processing methods: For nucleated cells, counts were estimated from reference gene primer amplification. Profiling relied on immunoSEQ multiplex PCR, and the TCRdb table lists in-frame clones only, not all of them. The D gene and trimming were derived from the DNA, and the V and J assignments and clone size from that table. This table holds under 95,000 clones, 88% found once. Germline V CDR1 and CDR2: KGHSH, LQKENI. Trimming took 5 bases from V and 9 from J; bases not matched to a gene: 10. The CDR3 spans 15 residues. The chain combines TRBV18 with TRBJ1-5; TRBD1 agrees at 10 bases. The sample was peripheral blood. The TCR comes from a human donor in a cohort sampled during active COVID-19. The DNA for the CDR3 is TGTGCCAGCTCATCGACCGGGACAGGGGAGCTGCCCCAGCATTTT. Amino acids: CASSSTGTGELPQHF. Supplemented by reference TRBV18 and TRBJ1-5, the full variable domain reads NAGVMQNPRHLVRRRGQEARLRCSPMKGHSHVYWYRQLPEEGLKFMVYLQKENIIDESGMPKERFSAEFPKEGPSILRIQQVVRGDSAAYFCASSSTGTGELPQHFGDGTRLSIL.